A selection of T cell receptor beta chains follows, all from one sample in a study of control samples from healthy donors and cancer patients. Libraries were prepared by immunoSEQ multiplex PCR; TCRdb keeps only in-frame clonotypes and omits some of them. The sample yields 150,000 to 200,000 clones, 88% seen once. The sequenced material came from blood. The receptors were gathered from a woman aged 30 to 39 in good health. Each CDR3 is given with its conserved first and last residue. D genes are given only for firm matches. Not every row has a clone size; where given, it reads once, few, many or a size class.

clone_size j_call v_call d_call cdr3_nt cdr3_aa
NA TRBJ2-7 TRBV28 NA TGTGCCAGCAGTTTACCGGGGGAGTTCCCTTACGAGCAGTACTTC CASSLPGEFPYEQYF
NA TRBJ1-5 TRBV7-9 NA TGTGCCAGCAGCTTAGGGCGAGTCGAGGGGAATCAGCCCCAGCATTTT CASSLGRVEGNQPQHF
NA TRBJ2-5 TRBV4-1 NA TGCGCCAGCAGTATTCAAACAGGGCAAGAGACCCAGTACTTC CASSIQTGQETQYF
once TRBJ1-5 TRBV19 TRBD1 TGTGCCAGTAGTCACAGGGGCGGTAATCAGCCCCAGCATTTT CASSHRGGNQPQHF
NA TRBJ1-5 TRBV6-1 NA TGTGCCAGCAGTGGGGGCCTTACCGGGGGCAATCAGCCCCAGCATTTT CASSGGLTGGNQPQHF
NA TRBJ1-4 TRBV5-1 TRBD1 TGCGCCAGCAGCTTGCGACAGGGGGGTGAAAAACTGTTTTTT CASSLRQGGEKLFF
once TRBJ2-7 TRBV10-3 NA TGTGCCATCAGAGGCGGTTTCGGCTACGAGCAGTACTTC CAIRGGFGYEQYF
NA TRBJ1-1 TRBV29-1 NA TGCAGCGGCAGGTTGGGGCCGGCCAATGCTGAAGCTTTCTTT CSGRLGPANAEAFF
NA TRBJ1-3 TRBV30 TRBD1 TGTGCCTGGACCAGTCGTCGGGACAGATTTATGGACACCATATATTTT CAWTSRRDRFMDTIYF
NA TRBJ1-2 TRBV2 NA TGTGCCAGCAGTATGGGGGACTATGGCTACACCTTC CASSMGDYGYTF
NA TRBJ1-5 TRBV20-1 NA TGCAGTGCTAGAGAAAATCAGCCCCAGCATTTT CSARENQPQHF
NA TRBJ2-5 TRBV15 NA TGTGCCACCAGCAGAGACCTAGGCCGGCAGACCCAGTACTTC CATSRDLGRQTQYF
NA TRBJ1-2 TRBV19 NA TGTGCCAGTAGTAAAACAGAATTGGCCGGCTACACCTTC CASSKTELAGYTF
NA TRBJ2-1 TRBV28 NA TGTGCCAGCAGTTACTACCCCAATGAGCAGTTCTTC CASSYYPNEQFF
few TRBJ1-5 TRBV19 TRBD1 TGTGCCAGTATGGACAGGAAGGGCAATCAGCCCCAGCATTTT CASMDRKGNQPQHF
NA TRBJ2-7 TRBV28 TRBD1 TGTGCCAGCAGTTTCACTCCGGGACAGATCTACGAGCAGTACTTC CASSFTPGQIYEQYF
NA TRBJ2-3 TRBV9 NA TGTGCCAGCAGCGGGACGGACGCCCAGGGGACGCAGTATTTT CASSGTDAQGTQYF
NA TRBJ2-7 TRBV28 TRBD2 TGTGCCAGCAAGGGACTAGCGGGAGGAGCCTACGAGCAGTACTTC CASKGLAGGAYEQYF
NA TRBJ2-7 TRBV15 NA TGTGCCACCAGCAGAGATCTAGAGGGAATCGTGTACGAGCAGTACTTC CATSRDLEGIVYEQYF
NA TRBJ2-3 TRBV6-5 NA TGTGCCAGCAGACGCAGTTGGGGCACAGATACGCAGTATTTT CASRRSWGTDTQYF
few TRBJ2-5 TRBV7-9 NA TGTGCCAGCAGCTTGGCTAGCGTACAAGAGACCCAGTACTTC CASSLASVQETQYF
NA TRBJ2-7 TRBV5-1 NA TGCGCCAGCAGCTTGTCGGGACTCCTCGAGCAGTACTTC CASSLSGLLEQYF
NA TRBJ1-4 TRBV29-1 NA TGCAGCGTATCCGGGGGCGGAAAACTGTTTTTT CSVSGGGKLFF
NA TRBJ1-1 TRBV5-6 NA TGTGCCAGCAGCTTGGCCTCGATAGTCACTGAAGCTTTCTTT CASSLASIVTEAFF
NA TRBJ2-5 TRBV6-2/TRBV6-3 TRBD2 TGTGCCAGCAGTTACCAGATAGCGGGGGGGAGGGAGACCCAGTACTTC CASSYQIAGGRETQYF
few TRBJ2-3 TRBV15 TRBD1 TGTGCCACCAGCGGGGGAGGACAGGGGTATGGAGATACGCAGTATTTT CATSGGGQGYGDTQYF
NA TRBJ1-5 TRBV14 NA TGTGCCAGCAGCCTTTATAGCAATCAGCCCCAGCATTTT CASSLYSNQPQHF
NA TRBJ2-1 TRBV2 NA TGTGCCAGCAGTGTAGGCCAGGGTATCCGTGAGCAGTTCTTC CASSVGQGIREQFF
NA TRBJ2-7 TRBV6-5 NA TGTGCCAGCAGTTACAGGTCCGGAAACGAGCAGTACTTC CASSYRSGNEQYF
NA TRBJ2-1 TRBV7-6 NA TGTGCCAGCAGCTTACGGGTCGTCCTTTCCCCCTACAATGAGCAGTTCTTC CASSLRVVLSPYNEQFF
NA TRBJ2-7 TRBV7-9 NA TGTGCCAGCAGCTTCGGGGCCACGTCGGAGCAGTACTTC CASSFGATSEQYF
NA TRBJ2-3 TRBV19 TRBD2 TGTGCCAGTAGTCGGGACTACGGCACAGATACGCAGTATTTT CASSRDYGTDTQYF
once TRBJ1-5 TRBV18 NA TGTGCCAGCTCAAGGGCAAGAAATCAGCCCCAGCATTTT CASSRARNQPQHF
NA TRBJ1-5 TRBV6-1 NA TGTGCCAGCAGTGAAGCGAGGGGGGCGGCCTCCGTTCAGCCCCAGCATTTT CASSEARGAASVQPQHF
NA TRBJ2-1 TRBV24-1 NA TGTGCCACCAGTGAGGGCCGGGGTTACAATGAGCAGTTCTTC CATSEGRGYNEQFF
NA TRBJ2-1 TRBV30 TRBD1 TGTGCCTGGACCTCGGGACAGGGAACCAATGAGCAGTTCTTC CAWTSGQGTNEQFF
NA TRBJ2-1 TRBV5-6 TRBD1 TGTGCCAGCAGCTTGGCCGGGCAGGGGGCGTACAATGAGCAGTTCTTC CASSLAGQGAYNEQFF
NA TRBJ1-1 TRBV4-1 NA TGCGCCAGCAGCCAATCAACAGCACACATGAACACTGAAGCTTTCTTT CASSQSTAHMNTEAFF
NA TRBJ2-3 TRBV5-1 NA TGCGCCAGCAGCGATACTATGGGCGGGGTTCACGATACGCAGTATTTT CASSDTMGGVHDTQYF
NA TRBJ2-1 TRBV25-1 TRBD1 TGTGCCAGCAGCCGGGCGACAGGGCGTGACGACAATGAGCAGTTCTTC CASSRATGRDDNEQFF
NA TRBJ1-4 TRBV24-1 TRBD1 TGTGCCACCAGTGAGGAGAACAGGGGCGGGAATGAAAAACTGTTTTTT CATSEENRGGNEKLFF
NA TRBJ1-1 TRBV5-1 NA TGCGCCAGCAGCTTGAAAATGAACACTGAAGCTTTCTTT CASSLKMNTEAFF
NA TRBJ1-1 TRBV6-1 NA TGTGCCAGCAGTGAAGCGGGGGCACTCCCAGCTTTCTTT CASSEAGALPAFF
NA TRBJ1-5 TRBV5-5 NA TGTGCCAGCAGCCTCCAAGGAGGCGGCCACGAAGAGCCCCAGCATTTT CASSLQGGGHEEPQHF
few TRBJ1-4 TRBV4-1 NA TGCGCCAGCAGCCAAGACAGGTTTGAAAAACTGTTTTTT CASSQDRFEKLFF
NA TRBJ2-7 TRBV28 TRBD1 TGTGCCAGCAGTACCAACGGACAGGCTTCCTACGAGCAGTACTTC CASSTNGQASYEQYF
NA TRBJ1-4 TRBV6-5 NA TGTGCCAGCTCATCCACGGTCCTGGAAAAACTGTTTTTT CASSSTVLEKLFF
NA TRBJ2-7 TRBV7-2 NA TGTGCCAGCAGCTTACGCTACGAGCAGTACTTC CASSLRYEQYF
once TRBJ2-2 TRBV18 NA TGTGCCAGCTCACCATTCGACGGGGAGCTGTTTTTT CASSPFDGELFF
NA TRBJ1-1 TRBV19 NA TGTGCCAGTAGTATCAGGAACACTGAAGCTTTCTTT CASSIRNTEAFF
NA TRBJ1-1 TRBV19 NA TGTGCCAGTAAATTGAACACTGAAGCTTTCTTT CASKLNTEAFF
NA TRBJ2-7 TRBV19 NA TGTGCCAGTAGTATAGGATTGACAGGTTACGAGCAGTACTTC CASSIGLTGYEQYF
NA TRBJ2-1 TRBV6-2/TRBV6-3 TRBD2 TGTGCCAGCAGTTACTCGAAAGTGGGTAGCGGGGGGGCGACGAACAATGAGCAGTTCTTC CASSYSKVGSGGATNNEQFF
NA TRBJ1-3 TRBV6-5 NA TGTGCCAGCAGCCAGAGTTGGGAAGTTGGCAACACCATATATTTT CASSQSWEVGNTIYF